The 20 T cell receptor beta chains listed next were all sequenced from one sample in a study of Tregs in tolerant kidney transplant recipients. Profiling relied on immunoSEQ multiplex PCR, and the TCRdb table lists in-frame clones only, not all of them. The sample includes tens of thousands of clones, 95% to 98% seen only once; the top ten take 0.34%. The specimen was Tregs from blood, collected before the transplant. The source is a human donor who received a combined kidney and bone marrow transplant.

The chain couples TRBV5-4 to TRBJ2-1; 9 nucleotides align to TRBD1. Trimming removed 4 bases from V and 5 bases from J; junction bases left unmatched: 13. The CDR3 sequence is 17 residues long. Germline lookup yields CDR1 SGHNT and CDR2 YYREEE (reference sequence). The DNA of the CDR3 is TGTGCCAGCAGCCTTCTAACCGGGACAGGGTTAAACAATGAGCAGTTCTTC. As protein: CASSLLTGTGLNNEQFF.

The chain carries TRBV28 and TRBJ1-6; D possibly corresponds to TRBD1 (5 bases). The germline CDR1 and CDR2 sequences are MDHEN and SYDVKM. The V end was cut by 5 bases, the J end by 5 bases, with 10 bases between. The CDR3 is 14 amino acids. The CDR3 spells CASSPVGDNSPLHF. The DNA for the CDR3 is TGTGCCAGCAGTCCTGTAGGGGATAATTCACCCCTCCACTTT.

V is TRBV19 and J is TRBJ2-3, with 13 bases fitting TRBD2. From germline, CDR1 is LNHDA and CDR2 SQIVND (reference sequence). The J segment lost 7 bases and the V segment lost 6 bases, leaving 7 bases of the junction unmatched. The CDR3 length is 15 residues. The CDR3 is CASSMTSGRTYTQYF. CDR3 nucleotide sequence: TGTGCCAGTAGCATGACTAGCGGGAGGACGTATACGCAGTATTTT.

The CDR3 sequence: CASRRTSGRETQYF. Written as DNA, the CDR3 is TGTGCCAGCAGGCGGACTAGCGGGAGAGAGACCCAGTACTTC. This chain uses TRBV2 with TRBJ2-5; the match to TRBD2 covers 13 bases. In germline, CDR1 is SNHLY, CDR2 FYNNEI. This CDR3 is 14 amino acids long. After removal of 6 bases from V and 4 bases from J, the junction contained 2 bases not matched to a gene.

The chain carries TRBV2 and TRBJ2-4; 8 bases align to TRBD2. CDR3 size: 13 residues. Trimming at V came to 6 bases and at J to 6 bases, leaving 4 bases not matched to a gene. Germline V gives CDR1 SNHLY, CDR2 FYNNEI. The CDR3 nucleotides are TGTGCCAGCAGCCCCGGGGGGGGAAACATTCAGTACTTC. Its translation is CASSPGGGNIQYF.

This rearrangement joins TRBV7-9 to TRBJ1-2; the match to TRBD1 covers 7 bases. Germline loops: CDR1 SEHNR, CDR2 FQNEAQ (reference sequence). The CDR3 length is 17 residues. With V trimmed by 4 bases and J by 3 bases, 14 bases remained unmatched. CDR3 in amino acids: CASSSVDKTGTDYGYTF. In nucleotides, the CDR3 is TGTGCCAGCAGCTCGGTTGACAAGACCGGGACAGACTATGGCTACACCTTC.

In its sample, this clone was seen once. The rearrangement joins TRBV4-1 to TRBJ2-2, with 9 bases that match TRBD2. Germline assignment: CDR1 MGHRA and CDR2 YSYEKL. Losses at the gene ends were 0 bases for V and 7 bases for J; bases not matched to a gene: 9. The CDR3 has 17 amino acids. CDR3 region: CASSQDWAGGPRGELFF. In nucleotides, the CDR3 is TGCGCCAGCAGCCAAGATTGGGCGGGGGGGCCTCGCGGGGAGCTGTTTTTT.

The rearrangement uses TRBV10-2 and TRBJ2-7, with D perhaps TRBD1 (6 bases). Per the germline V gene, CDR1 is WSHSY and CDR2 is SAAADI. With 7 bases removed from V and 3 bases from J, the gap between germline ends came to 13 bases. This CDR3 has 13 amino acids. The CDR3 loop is CASISTGNYEQYF. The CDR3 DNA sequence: TGCGCCAGCATCTCGACAGGAAACTACGAGCAGTACTTC.

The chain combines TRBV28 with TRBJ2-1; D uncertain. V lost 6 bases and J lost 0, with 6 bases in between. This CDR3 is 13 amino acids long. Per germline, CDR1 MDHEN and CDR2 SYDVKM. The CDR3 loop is CASSPNSYNEQFF. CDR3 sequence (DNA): TGTGCCAGCAGCCCCAACTCCTACAATGAGCAGTTCTTC.

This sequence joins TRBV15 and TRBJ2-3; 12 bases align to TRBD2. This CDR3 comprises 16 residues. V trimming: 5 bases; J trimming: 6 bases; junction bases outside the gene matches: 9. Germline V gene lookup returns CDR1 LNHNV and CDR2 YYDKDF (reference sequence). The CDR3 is CATSVPSGRGRDTQYF. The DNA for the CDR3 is TGTGCCACCAGCGTCCCTAGCGGGAGGGGTCGGGATACGCAGTATTTT.

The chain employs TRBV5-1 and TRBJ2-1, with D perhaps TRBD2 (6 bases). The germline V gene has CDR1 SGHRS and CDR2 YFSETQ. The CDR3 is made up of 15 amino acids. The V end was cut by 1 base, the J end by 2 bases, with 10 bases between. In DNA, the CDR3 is TGCGCCAGCAGCTTGAGGCTAGCGACCTACAATGAGCAGTTCTTC. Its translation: CASSLRLATYNEQFF. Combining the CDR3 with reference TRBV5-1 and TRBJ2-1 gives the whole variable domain KAGVTQTPRYLIKTRGQQVTLSCSPISGHRSVSWYQQTPGQGLQFLFEYFSETQRNKGNFPGRFSGRQFSNSRSEMNVSTLELGDSALYLCASSLRLATYNEQFFGPGTRLTVL.

The CDR3 sequence: CASSLFVNTEAFF. CDR3 in DNA: TGTGCCAGCAGCTTATTCGTGAACACTGAAGCTTTCTTT. This chain connects TRBV7-8 to TRBJ1-1; D gene unclear. V lost 2 bases and J lost 0, with 4 bases in between. The CDR3 has 13 residues. Per germline, CDR1 SGHVS and CDR2 FQNEAQ.

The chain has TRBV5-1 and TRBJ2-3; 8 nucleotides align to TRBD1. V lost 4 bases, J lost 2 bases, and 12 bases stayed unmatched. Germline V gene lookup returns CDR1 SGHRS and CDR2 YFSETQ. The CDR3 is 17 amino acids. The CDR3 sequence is CASSKGQGTKITDTQYF. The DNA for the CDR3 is TGCGCCAGCAGCAAAGGACAGGGAACGAAAATCACAGATACGCAGTATTTT.

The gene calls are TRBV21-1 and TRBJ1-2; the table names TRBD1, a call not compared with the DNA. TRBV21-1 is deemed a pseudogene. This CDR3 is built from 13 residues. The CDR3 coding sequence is TGTGCCAGCAGCATGGCAGTCATCTATGGCTACACCTTC. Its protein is CASSMAVIYGYTF.

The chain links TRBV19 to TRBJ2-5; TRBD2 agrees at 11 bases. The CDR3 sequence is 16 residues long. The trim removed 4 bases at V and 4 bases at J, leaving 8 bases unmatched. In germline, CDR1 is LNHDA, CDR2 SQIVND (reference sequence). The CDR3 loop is CASSRGLAAIVETQYF. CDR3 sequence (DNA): TGTGCCAGTAGTAGGGGACTAGCGGCTATAGTAGAGACCCAGTACTTC. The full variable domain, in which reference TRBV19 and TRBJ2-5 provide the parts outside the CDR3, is DGGITQSPKYLFRKEGQNVTLSCEQNLNHDAMYWYRQDPGQGLRLIYYSQIVNDFQKGDIAEGYSVSREKKESFPLTVTSAQKNPTAFYLCASSRGLAAIVETQYFGPGTRLLVL.

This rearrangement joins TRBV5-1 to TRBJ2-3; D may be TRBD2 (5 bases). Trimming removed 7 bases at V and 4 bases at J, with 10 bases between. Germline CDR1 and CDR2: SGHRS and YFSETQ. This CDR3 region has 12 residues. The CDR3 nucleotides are TGCGCCAGCTTCGAGGAGGCAGATACGCAGTATTTT. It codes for CASFEEADTQYF.

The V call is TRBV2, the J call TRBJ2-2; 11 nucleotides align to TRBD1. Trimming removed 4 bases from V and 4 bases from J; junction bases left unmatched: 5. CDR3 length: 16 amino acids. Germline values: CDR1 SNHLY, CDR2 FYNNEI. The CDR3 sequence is CASSVSGTGGTGELFF. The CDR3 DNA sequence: TGTGCCAGCAGTGTTTCCGGGACAGGGGGCACCGGGGAGCTGTTTTTT.

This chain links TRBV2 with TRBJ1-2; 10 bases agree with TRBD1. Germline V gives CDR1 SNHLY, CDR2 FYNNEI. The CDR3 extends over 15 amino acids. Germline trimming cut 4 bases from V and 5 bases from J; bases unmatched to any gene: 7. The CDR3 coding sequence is TGTGCCAGCAGTGGACAGGGGGCGCGCCTGTATGGCTACACCTTC. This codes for CASSGQGARLYGYTF.

The CDR3 nucleotides are TGTGCCAGCAGCCTCGGGACTAGCGCATTTAGCGAGCAGTACTTC. This translates into CASSLGTSAFSEQYF. This chain joins TRBV7-8 and TRBJ2-7; 10 bases are a match to TRBD2. Germline assignment: CDR1 SGHVS and CDR2 FQNEAQ. The ends lost 5 bases at V and 6 bases at J; junction bases unmatched: 10. The CDR3 length is 15 residues.

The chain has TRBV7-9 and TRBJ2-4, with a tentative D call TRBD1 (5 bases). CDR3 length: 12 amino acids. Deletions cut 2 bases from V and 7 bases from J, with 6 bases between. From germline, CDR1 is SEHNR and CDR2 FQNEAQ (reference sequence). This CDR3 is CASSLRGNIQYF. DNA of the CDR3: TGTGCCAGCAGCTTAAGGGGCAACATTCAGTACTTC.